The clone carrying this T cell receptor beta chain occurred many times. Its antigen remains unidentified. This sample was taken from a study of T cells in Graves' hyperthyroidism and ophthalmopathy. General study findings and limits: In the blood, most expanded thyroid clonotypes above 0.001 appeared as well.

RNA transcripts provided the source from which TCR beta CDR3 regions were amplified. HTBI primers were used for first-round RT-PCR of the TCR CDR3. MiXCR was run by TCRdb on the multiplex PCR reads, yielding one entry per CDR3 protein. The sample contains 500,000 to 650,000 distinct CDR3 sequences, over 15% of which appear only once. CDR3 length: 12 amino acids. Trimming stripped 3 bases from V and 7 bases from J, with 9 bases between. Germline CDR1 reads ENHRY; CDR2 reads SYGVKD. The chain is built from TRBV10-3 and TRBJ1-1, with unresolved D. The clonotype originates from a woman aged 18 to 35 with Graves' ophthalmopathy. The sequenced sample was blood. In nucleotides, the CDR3 is TGTGCCATCAGTGATTCGGGATATGAAGCTTTCTTT. Its protein product is CAISDSGYEAFF.